The text below deals with one T cell receptor (beta chain). Antigen specificity is unknown. The sample comes from a study of blood T cells in healthy people across ages. Study details: Every two T cells gave about one barcoded beta molecule via template switching.

CDR3 length: 18 amino acids. V gave up 3 bases and J gave up 0 bases; unmatched junction bases: 12. The germline V gene encodes CDR1 SGHDT and CDR2 YYEEEE. The authors extracted at least 6 micrograms of total RNA per sample. Findings and caveats of the study: There was a strong correlation between TCR beta diversity and naive T cell percentage.

A sample-barcoded 5' primer and a J-beta primer mix were used in a second PCR of roughly 6 to 11 cycles. TCRdb re-derived calls from the 5' RACE reads in MiXCR, one entry per CDR3 protein. The table includes about 720,000 distinct CDR3 sequences, about 24% detected once. The source is a man between 65 and 85 years old in good health. Sequenced input: blood. This sequence joins TRBV5-6 and TRBJ2-3, with TRBD2 matching over 8 bases. CDR3 coding DNA: TGTGCCAGCAGCTCCCGACGGCTAGCGGGCGTGAGCACAGATACGCAGTATTTT. It translates to CASSSRRLAGVSTDTQYF.